Here is one T cell receptor (beta chain) with its context. This clonotype was seen ten or more times. No cognate antigen has been identified for it. Per-base quality was not reported, and no clone a single base away is much larger than it. Counted from cysteine to phenylalanine, this CDR3 has 15 amino acids. Kept here is only the CDR3 DNA, which spans 45 bases and is read in frame from base 1. The germline V end is reduced by 5 bases and the J end by 2 bases; junction bases left unmatched: 9. The TCR beta CDR3 regions were amplified from RNA transcripts. A first-round RT-PCR of the TCR CDR3 used the HTBI primer set with the Qiagen OneStep RT-PCR kit. The libraries were constructed in a second round of multiplex PCR and then size-selected and purified. Libraries were sequenced paired-end with 100 bp reads on an Illumina HiSeq2000. From the authors' description of their analysis: SOAPnuke was used to process the raw data, throwing out any read that contained adapters or uncalled bases, had a mean Phred below 15, or lacked an exact constant-primer or identifier match. COPE v1.2.5 was used to merge the high-quality paired reads, and each unique nucleotide sequence was defined as a clonotype. MiTCR v1.1 was used to align clonotypes to the IMGT TRBV, TRBD and TRBJ reference segments. The analysis included only V-J combinations with a frequency above 0.0001, which together covered 99.2% of the repertoires. A TCS score was defined as the ratio of F50 (clonal expansion) to E x V (chaos), with BLOSUM62-based TCRdist applied between CDR3 peptides within each V-J. Welch's t-statistics and random forest reduced roughly 540 V-J features to roughly 13, which were used in a naive Bayes classifier (R e1071). Through fastp at Q25 and MiXCR, TCRdb rebuilt clones from the public reads, retaining in-frame beta chains. Each CDR3 protein appears once, grouped with its most common genes and DNA. TCRdb's processing, not the authors', yielded these V and J calls. The sample table records approximately 430,000 distinct CDR3 sequences; less than 20% of these occur just once. The ten biggest clones cover around 7.7% of the sample.

These data are taken from a study of T cells in Graves' hyperthyroidism and ophthalmopathy (dated by TCRdb to between 2018 and 2021). At the level of the whole study: Peripheral blood was collected at initial diagnosis, before any treatment. TCR V-J signatures able to tell the groups apart were searched for in a discovery cohort of 95 or so patients, of whom more than 40 had Graves' ophthalmopathy and 57 had stable Graves' hyperthyroidism. Prospective prediction of ophthalmopathy was tested in an independent validation cohort consisting of 18 to 20 hyperthyroidism patients and around 17 patients who later progressed to ophthalmopathy. The approximately 90 discovery patients were divided at random into training and test sets in a 7:3 ratio. In about 6 Graves' hyperthyroidism patients, the study also compared T-cell repertoires from thyroid tissue with T-cell repertoires from blood. Following sampling, methimazole starting at 30 mg daily was given to hyperthyroidism patients, and high-dose intravenous methylprednisolone was given to ophthalmopathy patients. The paper describes TCR Vbeta CDR3 sequencing of more than 120 peripheral blood samples, made up of roughly 45 ophthalmopathy patients, some 76 hyperthyroidism patients and 17 progressor patients. Beyond this particular receptor, the publication reports: Blood samples also contained most of the expanded thyroid clonotypes (frequency above 0.001), which suggests that blood repertoires may reflect thyroid immune responses. A model built on a 13 V-J signature distinguished ophthalmopathy from stable hyperthyroidism, reaching roughly 88% sensitivity and around 81% specificity in cross-validation and 80%/75% in testing. Sample size was not statistically predetermined, and investigators were not blinded to group allocation. During validation, the model predicted progression to ophthalmopathy a median of approximately six months ahead of onset, with 70.59% sensitivity and 72.22% specificity.

Stable Graves' hyperthyroidism was defined as the absence of progression to ophthalmopathy over 18 months of follow-up. Hyperthyroidism patients were newly diagnosed, had a disease duration of under 2 months, and were aged 18 to 65 years. Any patient with an uncontrolled infection, another autoimmune disease, pregnancy or lactation was excluded. Diagnoses relied on clinical symptoms, serum thyroxine and TRAb, thyroid ultrasound and orbital computed tomography. PBMCs were separated from roughly 10 ml of fresh peripheral blood using Ficoll-Paque density gradient centrifugation. Total RNA was extracted using Trizol reagent, and RNA quality was assessed on an Agilent 2100 Bioanalyzer.

Sequencing was done on a sample of blood. The rearrangement combines TRBV12-3 or TRBV12-4 with TRBJ2-7, and TRBD1 matches 7 of the central bases. The source is a woman aged 18 to 35 with Graves' hyperthyroidism. The DNA sequence is TGTGCCAGCAGTCTAAAACCAGGGGGTCCCTACGAGCAGTACTTC. This encodes CASSLKPGGPYEQYF.